Each of the 16 T cell receptor beta chains below was sequenced from the same sample in a study of cytomegalovirus exposure and HLA in healthy donors. This PCR relied on a set of 60 Vbeta primers and 13 Jbeta primers. Sequencing used immunoSEQ multiplex PCR; TCRdb keeps in-frame clones, though not all of them. Across approximately 79,000 clones, the top ten clones capture roughly 5% of the sample. Sequencing was done on a sample of PBMCs. Every receptor here comes from a man aged 40-49 years in good health and CMV-seronegative.

This sequence joins TRBV9 and TRBJ2-2, with 9 bases that match TRBD1. Germline V lookup: CDR1 SGDLS, CDR2 YYNGEE. The J segment lost 1 base and the V segment lost 4 bases, leaving 2 bases of the junction unmatched. The CDR3 totals 15 residues. The CDR3, as DNA: TGTGCCAGCAGCATGGGACAGGGGAACACCGGGGAGCTGTTTTTT. Translated, it gives CASSMGQGNTGELFF.

The rearrangement links TRBV7-6 to TRBJ2-7, with D perhaps matching TRBD1 (5 bases). CDR1 is SGHVS, CDR2 FNYEAQ, per germline. The germline V and J ends were trimmed by 6 bases and 5 bases, with 11 bases remaining between them. The CDR3 has 12 amino acids. CDR3 DNA: TGTGCCAGCAGATCCGACAGCGACGAGCAGTACTTC. This encodes CASRSDSDEQYF.

The rearrangement links TRBV25-1 to TRBJ1-1; D might be TRBD1 (5 bases). The CDR3 is 11 amino acids. Trimming cost V 8 bases and J 11 bases, with 15 bases left between them. The germline gives CDR1 MGHDK, CDR2 SYGVNS. Here the CDR3 reads CASGDSRWAFF. As DNA, the CDR3 is TGTGCCAGCGGGGACTCCCGGTGGGCTTTCTTT. Using reference TRBV25-1 and TRBJ1-1 for the parts outside the CDR3, the full variable domain is EADIYQTPRYLVIGTGKKITLECSQTMGHDKMYWYQQDPGMELHLIHYSYGVNSTEKGDLSSESTVSRIRTEHFPLTLESARPSHTSQYLCASGDSRWAFFGQGTRLTVV.

J is TRBJ2-7 and V is TRBV30; the match to TRBD1 covers 7 bases. Germline CDR1 and CDR2: GTSNPN and SVGIG (reference sequence). V shed 3 bases and J 3 bases; nucleotides not matched to a gene: 17. The CDR3 is 17 amino acids. The CDR3 nucleotides read TGTGCCTGGAGAACCAGGGCCAGGGGGTTTACTAACTACGAGCAGTACTTC. Translating it yields CAWRTRARGFTNYEQYF.

The chain employs TRBV9 and TRBJ1-3; 10 nucleotides align to TRBD1. Germline V gives CDR1 SGDLS, CDR2 YYNGEE. With V trimmed by 0 bases and J by 1 base, 4 bases remained unmatched. This CDR3 is built from 17 residues. The DNA for the CDR3 is TGTGCCAGCAGCGTAGTAAGGGACAGGGGATCTGGAAACACCATATATTTT. Its protein product is CASSVVRDRGSGNTIYF.

The chain couples TRBV30 to TRBJ2-7; the D gene is possibly TRBD1 (6 bases). Trimming removed 7 bases from V and 0 bases from J, with 16 bases in between. Germline-derived CDR1 and CDR2 are GTSNPN and SVGIG (reference sequence). The CDR3 covers 14 residues. In nucleotides, the CDR3 is TGTGCCTTCTCCCCCGGGACACCCTCCTACGAGCAGTACTTC. It is translated as CAFSPGTPSYEQYF.

The rearrangement joins TRBV18 to TRBJ2-7; 7 bases line up with TRBD2. The CDR3 is 12 residues long. Trimming at V came to 3 bases and at J to 7 bases, leaving 3 bases not matched to a gene. Per germline, CDR1 KGHSH and CDR2 LQKENI. In DNA form, the CDR3 reads TGTGCCAGCTCACCCGCGGGGGAAGAGCAGTACTTC. It is translated as CASSPAGEEQYF.

The chain has TRBV7-2 and TRBJ1-6; TRBD1 matches at 9 bases. Per the germline V gene, CDR1 is SGHTA and CDR2 is FQGNSA. J was trimmed by 6 bases and V by 3 bases; bases with no gene match: 6. This CDR3 contains 16 residues. Written as DNA, the CDR3 is TGTGCCAGCAGCTTTATACAGGGGGCAACTAATTCACCCCTCCACTTT. It encodes CASSFIQGATNSPLHF.

The chain combines TRBV5-1 with TRBJ2-7; D unclear. CDR3 length: 13 residues. Deletions cut 1 base from V and 3 bases from J, with 8 bases between. Per the germline V gene, CDR1 is SGHRS and CDR2 is YFSETQ. CDR3 sequence: CASSLSVVYEQYF. The DNA of the CDR3 is TGCGCCAGCAGCTTGAGTGTAGTCTACGAGCAGTACTTC.

The chain couples TRBV7-9 to TRBJ1-3, with TRBD1 matching 7 bases. CDR3 length: 16 amino acids. CDR1 SEHNR and CDR2 FQNEAQ come from the germline V gene (reference sequence). Losses at the gene ends were 4 bases for V and 3 bases for J; bases not matched to a gene: 9. The CDR3 sequence: CASSSNTGVGGNTIYF. CDR3 bases: TGTGCCAGCAGCTCGAATACAGGGGTTGGTGGAAACACCATATATTTT.

The V and J genes are TRBV6-5 and TRBJ2-1; 10 positions match TRBD2. Trimming at V came to 2 bases and at J to 3 bases, leaving 1 base not matched to a gene. The germline V gene has CDR1 MNHEY and CDR2 SVGAGI. This CDR3 is built from 15 residues. The CDR3 is CASSYTSGVYNEQFF. DNA of the CDR3: TGTGCCAGCAGTTACACTAGCGGGGTCTACAATGAGCAGTTCTTC.

This chain uses TRBV5-1 with TRBJ2-7, with TRBD2 matching 12 bases. Germline values: CDR1 SGHRS, CDR2 YFSETQ. The CDR3 extends over 15 amino acids. Losses at the gene ends were 4 bases for V and 4 bases for J; bases not matched to a gene: 6. DNA of the CDR3: TGCGCCAGCAGCCTTGGGACTAGCGGGTTTTACGAGCAGTACTTC. This gives the protein CASSLGTSGFYEQYF. Full variable domain (rest looked up from reference TRBV5-1 and TRBJ2-7): KAGVTQTPRYLIKTRGQQVTLSCSPISGHRSVSWYQQTPGQGLQFLFEYFSETQRNKGNFPGRFSGRQFSNSRSEMNVSTLELGDSALYLCASSLGTSGFYEQYFGPGTRLTVT.

The V call is TRBV6-5, the J call TRBJ2-5; 13 bases are shared with TRBD2. Looked up from germline, CDR1 is MNHEY and CDR2 is SVGAGI. The CDR3 loop spans 16 amino acids. V dropped 4 bases and J dropped 9; count of bases not matched to a gene: 11. The CDR3 region has the DNA TGTGCCAGCAGTTTCGGACTAGCGGGGGCCCAAAAGGCCCAGTACTTC. The encoded protein is CASSFGLAGAQKAQYF.

J is TRBJ1-2 and V is TRBV19, with a possible D match to TRBD1 (5 bases). V was trimmed by 6 bases and J by 0 bases, leaving 17 bases between them. In germline, CDR1 is LNHDA, CDR2 SQIVND (reference sequence). CDR3 size: 16 residues. As DNA, the CDR3 is TGTGCCAGTAGCGCCCGCAGGGCGTCCACTAACTATGGCTACACCTTC. Encoded protein: CASSARRASTNYGYTF.

The gene calls are TRBV6-1 and TRBJ1-2, with 8 bases matching TRBD1. The CDR3 is 14 amino acids. The V and J ends lost 6 bases and 5 bases, in that order; junction bases with no gene match: 8. Germline V lookup: CDR1 MNHNS, CDR2 SASEGT. The CDR3 nucleotides read TGTGCCAGCAGAACGACAGGGGCATTATATGGCTACACCTTC. Its translation is CASRTTGALYGYTF.

V and J are TRBV6-5 and TRBJ2-1; 9 positions match TRBD1. Trimming at V came to 6 bases and at J to 4 bases, leaving 4 bases not matched to a gene. Germline CDR1 reads MNHEY; CDR2 reads SVGAGI. The CDR3 extends over 14 amino acids. The CDR3 here is CASRGTGHYNEQFF. CDR3 nucleotides: TGTGCCAGCAGGGGGACAGGGCATTACAATGAGCAGTTCTTC.